These T cell receptor beta chains were read from a single sample in a study of radiotherapy plus CTLA-4 blockade in lung cancer. Using immunoSEQ multiplex PCR, the repertoire was profiled, and TCRdb retains in-frame clones only, with some absent. Altogether about 35,000 clones are present, 75% to 90% being singletons, with the ten largest covering 5% to 7.5%. This specimen consisted of peripheral blood, obtained from a patient treated with radiotherapy plus ipilimumab. The receptors stem from a human donor with non-small cell lung cancer who had stable disease on radiotherapy plus ipilimumab. Both conserved end residues are part of each CDR3. Rows may omit the clone size; those that give it use once, few, many or a size class.

>TRBV7-9|-
CASSRTSGRGEQYF
>TRBV11-2|-
CASSLLGSDINQPQHF
>TRBV5-1|few
CASRPRPAGHNEQFF
>TRBV29-1|-
CSVEANSDEQFF
>TRBV7-9|-
CASSFIADGFYNEQFF
>TRBV7-2|few
CASSSGTSAHRGELFF
>TRBV2|-
CASSGTGFTGELFF
>TRBV28|-
CASITGGSGQPQHF
>TRBV5-4|-
CASSLEAGGPLKTQYF
>TRBV2|once
CASSGQLARGYEQYF
>TRBV18|-
CASSPTGYEQYF
>TRBV7-9|-
CASSLIRGANEQFF
>TRBV7-9|-
CASSRLGSDYEQYF
>TRBV18|-
CASSPPSGQIEKLFF
>TRBV5-1|-
CASSLGWRGANYGYTF
>TRBV28|-
CASSLKTLRTDTQYF
>TRBV9|-
CASSVGPLRDQPQHF